One and the same sample provided the 21 T cell receptor beta chains below, sequenced in a study of blood T cell repertoires in COVID-19. TCRdb's copy holds only in-frame clones and misses some; the assay was immunoSEQ multiplex PCR. The profile shows roughly 250,000 clones, around 83% of them singletons. The specimen was peripheral blood. These receptors were taken from an older woman with active or convalescent COVID-19.

The chain combines TRBV24-1 with TRBJ1-3; D unclear. The CDR3 loop spans 14 amino acids. CDR1 and CDR2 (germline): KGHDR, SFDVKD. V lost 5 bases, J lost 7 bases, and 14 bases lay in between. The CDR3 sequence: CATSGNGGRNTIYF. CDR3 coding DNA: TGTGCCACCAGTGGTAACGGAGGGAGGAACACCATATATTTT.

The chain employs TRBV6-2 or TRBV6-3 and TRBJ2-6; 7 bases agree with TRBD1. Trimming cost V 4 bases and J 0 bases; bases outside gene matches: 15. Germline CDR1 and CDR2: MNHEY and SVGEGT. The CDR3 is 20 amino acids. Here the CDR3 DNA reads TGTGCCAGCAGTTCCACCCACAGGGGAGAGTTTCTCTCTGGGGCCAACGTCCTGACTTTC. Translated, it gives CASSSTHRGEFLSGANVLTF.

The chain carries TRBV5-5 and TRBJ2-3, with TRBD2 as a possible D gene (7 bases). The CDR3 covers 16 residues. V was shortened by 4 bases and J by 0 bases, with 15 bases between the two germline ends. CDR1 is SGHKS, CDR2 YYEKEE, per germline (reference sequence). CDR3 loop: CASSPPGGRSTDTQYF. The CDR3, as DNA: TGTGCCAGCAGCCCCCCGGGGGGCCGTAGCACAGATACGCAGTATTTT.

This clone was seen only once. J is TRBJ2-7 and V is TRBV23-1; 7 bases agree with TRBD1. TRBV23-1 is reported as an ORF; its role is uncertain. CDR3 length equals 19 residues. V shed 3 bases, J shed 9 bases, and the junction held 26 bases outside the gene matches. DNA of the CDR3: TGCGCCAGCAGTCATCTACAGGGGCAGGGGAACAATACGAGCGAGGGGCAGTACTTC. It encodes CASSHLQGQGNNTSEGQYF.

The chain combines TRBV5-8 with TRBJ1-2, with 9 positions matching TRBD1. Germline V gene lookup returns CDR1 SGHTS and CDR2 YDEGEE. J lost 6 bases, V lost 3 bases, and 6 bases had no gene match. The CDR3 has 14 amino acids. The CDR3 nucleotides read TGTGCCAGCAGCTCCCTACAGGGGGCCGATGGCTACACCTTC. It yields the protein CASSSLQGADGYTF.

The chain employs TRBV3-1 (or the pseudogene TRBV3-2) and TRBJ1-4; D unclear. Germline V lookup: CDR1 LGHDT, CDR2 YNNKEL (reference sequence). V lost 3 bases and J 2 bases, leaving 4 bases between the germline ends. The CDR3 contains 13 residues. For the CDR3, the DNA is TGTGCCAGCAGCCAGGGCACTAATGAAAAACTGTTTTTT. This translates into CASSQGTNEKLFF.

The chain couples TRBV29-1 to TRBJ2-3, with D possibly TRBD1 on 6 matching bases. Germline-derived CDR1 and CDR2 are SQVTM and ANQGSEA. This CDR3 is built from 15 residues. V was pared by 5 bases and J by 0 bases, with 15 bases between. This chain's CDR3 is CSVHFRDKSTDTQYF. The CDR3 bases are TGCAGCGTTCACTTCCGGGACAAAAGCACAGATACGCAGTATTTT.

The CDR3 protein is CSVEGGRRLYGYTF. Written as DNA, the CDR3 is TGCAGCGTTGAAGGTGGCAGGAGGCTCTATGGCTACACCTTC. The chain recombines TRBV29-1 with TRBJ1-2; D gene uncertain. With 1 base removed from V and 4 bases from J, the gap between germline ends came to 13 bases. CDR1 and CDR2 (germline): SQVTM, ANQGSEA. The CDR3 covers 14 residues.

J is TRBJ2-5 and V is TRBV5-5; 10 bases fit TRBD2. From germline, CDR1 is SGHKS and CDR2 YYEKEE (reference sequence). Trimming took 3 bases from V and 7 from J; bases not matched to a gene: 12. This CDR3 is 16 amino acids long. This chain's CDR3 is CASSSGPAGGPGTQYF. The CDR3 DNA follows: TGTGCCAGCAGCTCAGGTCCAGCGGGGGGGCCGGGGACCCAGTACTTC.

The rearrangement links TRBV18 to TRBJ2-1, with a weak D call TRBD2 (6 bases). V was pared by 5 bases and J by 7 bases, with 12 bases between. The CDR3 has 13 residues. The germline V gene encodes CDR1 KGHSH and CDR2 LQKENI. Here the CDR3 reads CASSISSANEQFF. CDR3 sequence (DNA): TGTGCCAGCTCAATTTCTAGCGCTAATGAGCAGTTCTTC.

This clone has a single count. V is TRBV5-1 and J is TRBJ2-1, with D possibly TRBD2 on 6 matching bases. The CDR3 is made up of 16 amino acids. Per germline, CDR1 SGHRS and CDR2 YFSETQ. Between the trimmed V and J ends, which lost 1 base and 0 bases, there was a span of 11 bases. This CDR3 reads CASSLRRGLSYNEQFF. The CDR3 DNA is TGCGCCAGCAGCTTGCGACGGGGACTCTCCTACAATGAGCAGTTCTTC.

The chain has TRBV3-1 (or the pseudogene TRBV3-2) and TRBJ1-2; 8 nucleotides match TRBD1. Trimming removed 4 bases from V and 4 bases from J; junction bases left unmatched: 8. The CDR3 totals 15 residues. Germline V gene lookup returns CDR1 LGHDT and CDR2 YNNKEL (reference sequence). CDR3 coding DNA: TGTGCCAGCAGCCGACTAAACAGGGGGAGCTATGGCTACACCTTC. Its protein product is CASSRLNRGSYGYTF.

The J gene is TRBJ1-6, the V gene TRBV7-9; D gene unclear. V dropped 0 bases and J dropped 10 bases, with 7 bases sitting between them. CDR3 length: 13 residues. Looked up from germline, CDR1 is SEHNR and CDR2 is FQNEAQ (reference sequence). For the CDR3, the DNA is TGTGCCAGCAGCTTAGCCCGGGAATCACCCCTCCACTTT. This encodes CASSLARESPLHF.

The chain couples TRBV19 to TRBJ2-2; maybe TRBD2 (6 bases). The germline gives CDR1 LNHDA, CDR2 SQIVND (reference sequence). Trimming shortened V by 2 bases and J by 4 bases, and 14 bases separated the two germline ends. The CDR3 totals 16 residues. CDR3 coding DNA: TGTGCCAGTAGTATAAAAGGGGCCGGGGGCACCGGGGAGCTGTTTTTT. Protein product: CASSIKGAGGTGELFF.

This clone was seen more than once but under ten times. The genes are TRBV2 and TRBJ1-5, with 12 bases that match TRBD1. V trimming: 2 bases; J trimming: 5 bases; junction bases outside the gene matches: 4. CDR3 size: 16 residues. The germline V gene has CDR1 SNHLY and CDR2 FYNNEI. The CDR3, as DNA: TGTGCCAGCAGTGAACTGGGACAGGGGGCGCATCAGCCCCAGCATTTT. Translated: CASSELGQGAHQPQHF.

The chain has TRBV18 and TRBJ1-5; TRBD1 matches at 8 bases. From germline, CDR1 is KGHSH and CDR2 LQKENI. The junction had 3 bases not matched to a gene; V was cut back by 4 bases and J by 1 base. CDR3 size: 15 residues. This CDR3 is CASSQDRASNQPQHF. The CDR3 region has the DNA TGTGCCAGCTCACAGGACAGGGCGAGCAATCAGCCCCAGCATTTT.

The chain combines TRBV10-3 with TRBJ2-7; 12 nucleotides align to TRBD1. Trimming removed 5 bases from V and 5 bases from J; junction bases left unmatched: 4. CDR3 size: 14 residues. Germline CDR1 reads ENHRY; CDR2 reads SYGVKD. The CDR3 coding sequence is TGTGCCATCAGTAAGGGACAGGGGGCTAACGAGCAGTACTTC. Its protein product is CAISKGQGANEQYF.

The chain employs TRBV5-1 and TRBJ1-3; 10 nucleotides agree with TRBD1. The CDR3 is made up of 17 amino acids. V was clipped by 3 bases and J by 0 bases; unmatched bases: 6. Germline V CDR1 and CDR2: SGHRS, YFSETQ. The chain's CDR3 is CASSYGTGASSGNTIYF. As DNA, the CDR3 is TGCGCCAGCAGCTACGGGACAGGGGCGTCCTCTGGAAACACCATATATTTT.

This chain connects TRBV15 to TRBJ2-1; 8 bases fit TRBD2. From germline, CDR1 is LNHNV and CDR2 YYDKDF (reference sequence). Unmatched junction bases numbered 10, after V lost 5 bases and J lost 10 bases. The CDR3 runs 14 residues. The CDR3 region is CATSFRGGPSEQFF. The DNA of the CDR3 is TGTGCCACCAGCTTCCGGGGGGGGCCGAGCGAGCAGTTCTTC.

The chain couples TRBV19 to TRBJ1-4; 7 bases match TRBD1. Germline-derived CDR1 and CDR2 are LNHDA and SQIVND (reference sequence). V was clipped by 4 bases and J by 8 bases; unmatched bases: 7. The CDR3 is 14 residues long. The CDR3 spells CASSTGQHNEKLFF. The CDR3 nucleotides are TGTGCCAGTAGTACGGGACAGCATAACGAAAAACTGTTTTTT.

This clone turned up a few times. The chain couples TRBV1 to TRBJ2-3; TRBD2 was called by the table and not checked on the DNA. TRBV1 is deemed a pseudogene. The CDR3 is 21 residues long. The CDR3 reads CTSSQDGKRSSGDTSTDTQYF. In DNA, the CDR3 is TGCACCAGCAGCCAAGACGGGAAACGGTCTAGCGGGGATACTAGCACAGATACGCAGTATTTT.